Below, 22 T cell receptor beta chains from the same sample are listed, as sequenced in a study of blood T cell repertoires in COVID-19. Using immunoSEQ multiplex PCR, the repertoire was profiled, and TCRdb retains in-frame clones only, with some absent. In the table there are fewer than 250,000 clones, roughly four fifths of which are singletons. The specimen sequenced was peripheral blood. The receptors originated from a woman in her thirties or forties with active or convalescent COVID-19.

The rearrangement joins TRBV7-9 to TRBJ2-2; 9 bases are a match to TRBD2. Trimming removed 5 bases from V and 6 bases from J; junction bases left unmatched: 10. The CDR3 has 16 residues. CDR1 is SEHNR and CDR2 is FQNEAQ in the germline V gene (reference sequence). The CDR3 DNA reads as TGTGCCAGCAGCGGGCTGGCGGGGGGGACTCCCGGGGAGCTGTTTTTT. Translated, it gives CASSGLAGGTPGELFF.

The chain is built from TRBV5-4 and TRBJ2-5; possibly TRBD1 for D (6 bases). The V gene's germline CDR1 is SGHNT and CDR2 YYREEE (reference sequence). With 5 bases removed from V and 5 bases from J, the gap between germline ends came to 19 bases. The CDR3 spans 15 residues. CDR3 nucleotides: TGTGCCAGCAGGAAAGCCCCCAACAGGGATGAGACCCAGTACTTC. Translating gives CASRKAPNRDETQYF.

The gene calls are TRBV6-5 and TRBJ1-3; D gene uncertain. Looked up from germline, CDR1 is MNHEY and CDR2 is SVGAGI. The germline V and J ends were trimmed by 6 bases and 0 bases, with 9 bases remaining between them. The CDR3 has 14 amino acids. The CDR3 sequence: CASSPEPSGNTIYF. The CDR3 nucleotides read TGTGCCAGCAGCCCAGAACCCTCTGGAAACACCATATATTTT.

The chain joins TRBV7-8 to TRBJ1-6; the match to TRBD1 covers 8 bases. This CDR3 region has 17 residues. Unmatched junction bases numbered 15, after V lost 5 bases and J lost 9 bases. The germline CDR1 and CDR2 sequences are SGHVS and FQNEAQ. CDR3 nucleotides: TGTGCCAGCAGCCGAGAGATGGAGGACAGGGCGGGTTCACCCCTCCACTTT. Its protein is CASSREMEDRAGSPLHF.

This rearrangement joins TRBV2 to TRBJ1-1; D gene ambiguous. The CDR3 runs 14 residues. The germline V gene has CDR1 SNHLY and CDR2 FYNNEI. V dropped 4 bases and J dropped 4 bases, with 13 bases sitting between them. The CDR3 loop reads CASSGRGGSTEAFF. The CDR3 DNA reads as TGTGCCAGCAGTGGCCGGGGTGGGTCCACTGAAGCTTTCTTT.

The chain links TRBV14 to TRBJ2-3; 8 nucleotides match TRBD1. The CDR3 loop spans 15 amino acids. The germline V gene has CDR1 SGHDN and CDR2 FVKESK. J gave up 11 bases and V 8 bases, and 18 bases lay outside the gene matches. DNA for the CDR3: TGTGCCAGCGGACTACAGGGGGGCGTCGGGATCTGGCAGTATTTT. Encoded protein: CASGLQGGVGIWQYF.

This CDR3 is CASSLQRGDTQYF. DNA of the CDR3: TGTGCCAGCAGCTTGCAAAGGGGAGATACGCAGTATTTT. V gene TRBV5-4 combines with J gene TRBJ2-3, with D maybe TRBD1 (5 bases). Germline V gives CDR1 SGHNT, CDR2 YYREEE (reference sequence). CDR3 length: 13 residues. V was cut by 1 base and J by 5 bases, with 8 bases left in between.

V usage is TRBV20-1 and J usage is TRBJ1-2, with unresolved D. The germline V gene has CDR1 DFQATT and CDR2 SNEGSKA (reference sequence). The ends were cut back, 3 bases at V and 4 bases at J, with 12 bases in the middle. This CDR3 spans 13 amino acids. The DNA for the CDR3 is TGCAGTGCTAGTGATAGTCTAGGCTATGGCTACACCTTC. Its translation: CSASDSLGYGYTF.

This chain connects TRBV5-1 to TRBJ1-1; 8 bases line up with TRBD1. CDR1 is SGHRS, CDR2 YFSETQ, per germline. Trimming removed 3 bases from V and 1 base from J; junction bases left unmatched: 5. This CDR3 has 15 amino acids. CDR3 region: CASSWTGPPNTEAFF. The CDR3 DNA follows: TGCGCCAGCAGCTGGACAGGGCCCCCGAACACTGAAGCTTTCTTT.

The rearrangement joins TRBV13 to TRBJ2-2, with 8 bases matching TRBD2. CDR3 length: 16 residues. CDR1 is PRHDT and CDR2 is FYEKMQ in the germline V gene (reference sequence). V was clipped by 3 bases and J by 4 bases; unmatched bases: 7. The CDR3 reads CASSLSGTSITGELFF. CDR3 coding DNA: TGTGCCAGCAGCTTGTCCGGGACTAGTATCACCGGGGAGCTGTTTTTT. Filled out from reference TRBV13 and TRBJ2-2, the complete variable domain reads AAGVIQSPRHLIKEKRETATLKCYPIPRHDTVYWYQQGPGQDPQFLISFYEKMQSDKGSIPDRFSAQQFSDYHSELNMSSLELGDSALYFCASSLSGTSITGELFFGEGSRLTVL.

The chain carries TRBV6-5 and TRBJ2-5; possible D gene TRBD1, 6 bases. V shed 5 bases and J shed 2 bases, with 12 bases lying between them. The germline CDR1 and CDR2 sequences are MNHEY and SVGAGI. The CDR3 has 14 amino acids. In DNA, the CDR3 is TGTGCCAGCAGTAAGGGGGTTGGGCAAGAGACCCAGTACTTC. Translation: CASSKGVGQETQYF.

In this sample, this clone turned up once. This chain links TRBV11-2 with TRBJ2-1, with 10 bases fitting TRBD1. The CDR3 is 18 residues long. With 5 bases clipped from V and 1 base from J, the junction kept 11 bases outside the gene matches. The germline gives CDR1 SGHAT, CDR2 FQNNGV. Here the CDR3 reads CASSPGQGGSLSYNEQFF. In DNA form, the CDR3 reads TGTGCCAGCAGCCCCGGACAGGGGGGGAGTTTATCCTACAATGAGCAGTTCTTC.

A few counts support this clone. CDR3 residues: CASSVGGGDYEQYF. CDR3 nucleotide sequence: TGTGCCAGCAGCGTAGGAGGGGGAGACTACGAGCAGTACTTC. V is TRBV9 and J is TRBJ2-7; possible D gene TRBD1, 6 bases. Trimming took 0 bases from V and 3 from J, leaving 10 bases between them. The CDR3 consists of 14 residues. Per germline, CDR1 SGDLS and CDR2 YYNGEE.

V is TRBV27 and J is TRBJ1-5, with 9 bases aligning to TRBD1. The trim removed 4 bases at V and 1 base at J, leaving 8 bases unmatched. Germline V lookup: CDR1 MNHEY, CDR2 SMNVEV (reference sequence). CDR3 length equals 17 residues. The CDR3 DNA sequence: TGTGCCAGCAGTTCCCGACAGGGGGTCGCAAGCAATCAGCCCCAGCATTTT. It codes for CASSSRQGVASNQPQHF.

Of note for this clone: In this CDR3 the conserved last residue, phenylalanine or tryptophan, is missing, so a read error is likely. The rearrangement joins TRBV28 to TRBJ2-7; 7 nucleotides match TRBD2. Trimming at V came to 7 bases and at J to 0 bases, leaving 9 bases not matched to a gene. The CDR3 has 15 amino acids. Germline CDR1 is MDHEN and CDR2 is SYDVKM. The CDR3: CASNRGGLSSYEQYL. Here the CDR3 DNA reads TGTGCCAGCAACCGGGGAGGGTTAAGCTCCTACGAGCAGTACCTC.

This sequence joins TRBV2 and TRBJ2-2; D perhaps matches TRBD2 (5 bases). Germline CDR1 and CDR2: SNHLY and FYNNEI. Trimming cost V 7 bases and J 0 bases, with 15 bases left between them. The CDR3 sequence is 16 residues long. CDR3 coding DNA: TGTGCCAGCACCACCCAAGGACTGGCGAACACCGGGGAGCTGTTTTTT. It yields the protein CASTTQGLANTGELFF.

The chain couples TRBV5-6 to TRBJ2-7; D may be TRBD1 (7 bases). The V end lost 1 base, the J end lost 7 bases, and 12 bases lay between the germline ends. Germline lookup yields CDR1 SGHDT and CDR2 YYEEEE. The CDR3 has 13 residues. CDR3 in DNA: TGTGCCAGCAGCTTGCCAGGGGGAGGTGAGCAGTACTTC. The encoded protein is CASSLPGGGEQYF.

This chain uses TRBV20-1 with TRBJ2-4; possible D gene TRBD1, 6 bases. V was pared by 6 bases and J by 13 bases, with 16 bases between. Germline V gene sequence: CDR1 DFQATT, CDR2 SNEGSKA (reference sequence). The length of the CDR3 is 11 residues. In nucleotides, the CDR3 is TGCAGTGCCAGAACAGGGAGAGGGCAGTACTTC. Translating it yields CSARTGRGQYF.

A few counts support this clone. The gene calls are TRBV11-2 and TRBJ2-1; no firm D call. Per the germline V gene, CDR1 is SGHAT and CDR2 is FQNNGV. Trimming took off 0 bases at V and 0 bases at J, with 9 bases between the two ends. This CDR3 has 16 residues. The CDR3 DNA sequence: TGTGCCAGCAGCTTAGACGTAGTTTTCTCCTACAATGAGCAGTTCTTC. As protein: CASSLDVVFSYNEQFF.

The chain has TRBV7-8 and TRBJ2-3; TRBD2 is a possible D gene (7 bases). Deletions cut 8 bases from V and 6 bases from J, with 15 bases between. This CDR3 has 13 residues. Germline V CDR1 and CDR2: SGHVS, FQNEAQ. The CDR3 reads CASRYRGADTQYF. The CDR3 DNA reads TGTGCCAGCCGATACCGGGGGGCGGATACGCAGTATTTT.

The chain is built from TRBV5-1 and TRBJ1-3; weak D call: TRBD1 (6 bases). V lost 3 bases, J lost 3 bases, and 16 bases lay in between. The V gene's germline CDR1 is SGHRS and CDR2 YFSETQ. The CDR3 totals 16 residues. CDR3 residues: CASSSVTGMGGNTIYF. The CDR3 DNA reads TGCGCCAGCAGCTCCGTAACAGGGATGGGTGGAAACACCATATATTTT.

This rearrangement joins TRBV30 to TRBJ2-1, with 9 bases fitting TRBD2. The V gene's germline CDR1 is GTSNPN and CDR2 SVGIG (reference sequence). This CDR3 has 15 residues. Trimming at V came to 0 bases and at J to 4 bases, leaving 4 bases not matched to a gene. The CDR3: CAWSVLAGPYNEQFF. CDR3 nucleotides: TGTGCCTGGAGTGTGCTAGCGGGACCATACAATGAGCAGTTCTTC.